These 5 T cell receptor beta chains were sequenced from one sample in a study of blood T cells in healthy people across ages. A second PCR of 7 to 11 cycles used a sample-barcoded 5' primer and a J-beta primer mix. TCRdb itself ran the 5' RACE reads through MiXCR, one entry per CDR3 protein. The sample contains about 800,000 distinct CDR3 sequences, 55% to 75% of which appear only once. The source material was blood. The receptors derive from a man younger than 40 in good health.

The V gene is TRBV10-3, the J gene TRBJ2-5; D gene ambiguous. V lost 3 bases and J lost 5, with 7 bases in between. Germline CDR1 ENHRY, CDR2 SYGVKD. CDR3 size: 12 residues. Written as DNA, the CDR3 is TGTGCCATCAGTGACAGGACGGAGACCCAGTACTTC. This codes for CAISDRTETQYF.

The rearrangement uses TRBV5-6 and TRBJ2-1; 10 bases line up with TRBD2. CDR1 is SGHDT and CDR2 is YYEEEE in the germline V gene. Trimming took 6 bases from V and 10 from J; bases not matched to a gene: 10. The CDR3 runs to 14 residues. CDR3 coding DNA: TGTGCCAGCAACAAGGCTAGCGGGGGACCAGAGCAGTTCTTC. Protein product: CASNKASGGPEQFF.

The chain has TRBV13 and TRBJ2-1; TRBD1 matches 9 bases. This CDR3 comprises 16 residues. V gave up 0 bases and J gave up 8 bases; unmatched junction bases: 8. The germline V gene encodes CDR1 PRHDT and CDR2 FYEKMQ (reference sequence). The CDR3 loop is CASSLGWTGAQDEQFF. CDR3 sequence (DNA): TGTGCCAGCAGCTTAGGCTGGACAGGGGCCCAGGATGAGCAGTTCTTC.

DNA for the CDR3: TGCAGCGTAGACTCCCGAGGGGGCACTGAAGCTTTCTTT. Encoded protein: CSVDSRGGTEAFF. The chain links TRBV29-1 to TRBJ1-1, with D possibly being TRBD1 (6 bases). Germline V gene lookup returns CDR1 SQVTM and CDR2 ANQGSEA. Trimming shortened V by 6 bases and J by 4 bases, and 15 bases separated the two germline ends. This CDR3 spans 13 amino acids.

This chain uses TRBV10-1 with TRBJ1-2; D may be TRBD1 (6 bases). Germline CDR1 WNHNN, CDR2 SYGVQD (reference sequence). This CDR3 comprises 17 residues. The V gene lost 7 bases and the J gene lost 2 bases, with 23 bases spanning the gap. CDR3 nucleotides: TGCGCCAGCAACCTAACAGGGCGTATTCAGGGAAACTATGGCTACACCTTC. Protein sequence: CASNLTGRIQGNYGYTF.